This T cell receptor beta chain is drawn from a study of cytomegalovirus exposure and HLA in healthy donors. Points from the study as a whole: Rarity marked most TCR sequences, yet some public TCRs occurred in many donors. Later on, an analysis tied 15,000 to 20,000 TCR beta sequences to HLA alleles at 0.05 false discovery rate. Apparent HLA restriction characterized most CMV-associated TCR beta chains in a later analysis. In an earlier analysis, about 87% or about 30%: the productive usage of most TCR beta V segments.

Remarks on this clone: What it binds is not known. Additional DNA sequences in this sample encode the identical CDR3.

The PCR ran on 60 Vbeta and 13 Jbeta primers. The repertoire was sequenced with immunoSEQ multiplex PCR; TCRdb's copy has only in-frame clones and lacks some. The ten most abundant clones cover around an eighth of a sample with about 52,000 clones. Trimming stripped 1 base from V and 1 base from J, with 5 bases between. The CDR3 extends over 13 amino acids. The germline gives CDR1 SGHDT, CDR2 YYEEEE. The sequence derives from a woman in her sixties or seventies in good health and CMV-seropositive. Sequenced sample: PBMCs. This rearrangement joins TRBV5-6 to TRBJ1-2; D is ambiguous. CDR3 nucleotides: TGTGCCAGCAGCTTGCCGGGTAACTATGGCTACACCTTC. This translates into CASSLPGNYGYTF.